This T cell receptor (beta chain) was captured by sequencing in a study of blood T cell repertoires in COVID-19. Background on the study: The analysed material was cDNA or gDNA that came from T cells, B-cell-depleted T cells, or PBMCs.

The length of the CDR3 is 16 residues. The germline V gene has CDR1 SGHDN and CDR2 FVKESK. Trimming took 0 bases from V and 3 from J, leaving 15 bases between them. The authors' processing: Counts of nucleated cells, estimated from reference gene primer amplification, were obtained. TCRdb's copy holds only in-frame clones and misses some; the assay was immunoSEQ multiplex PCR. The DNA was the basis for D and trimming; V, J and clone size are from that table. This table has about 120,000 clones, approximately 90% appearing once. The receptor was isolated from a human donor in a cohort sampled during active COVID-19. The chain uses TRBV14 and TRBJ2-7; D is unclear. Sequencing used peripheral blood. The CDR3 protein is CASSQDPRHAYYEQYF. The CDR3 DNA reads as TGTGCCAGCAGCCAAGATCCCCGCCACGCGTACTACGAGCAGTACTTC.